A single sample is the source of the 20 T cell receptor beta chains below, sequenced in a study of T cell repertoires in cytomegalovirus infection. Their antigens are not known. TCRdb itself ran the reads through MiXCR, one entry per CDR3 protein. The data show 700,000 to 900,000 distinct CDR3 sequences, just under 30% seen once. Sequenced material: cultured CD8+ T cells from PBMCs, taken from culture after CMV antigen stimulation. The receptors shown here come from a human donor in good health (CMV status not recorded). Some clones in this sample may be carry-over from other donors' samples.

V usage is TRBV6-5 and J usage is TRBJ2-7; 9 nucleotides align to TRBD1. Germline V gene data show CDR1 as MNHEY and CDR2 as SVGAGI. V gave up 4 bases and J gave up 7 bases; unmatched junction bases: 11. This CDR3 spans 15 amino acids. The CDR3 DNA reads TGTGCCAGCAGTTTCTCCGGGACAGGGCAAGAGGAGCAGTACGTC. Its translation: CASSFSGTGQEEQYV.

The genes are TRBV12-3 or TRBV12-4 and TRBJ2-7; tentatively, D is TRBD1 (5 bases). This CDR3 is 14 amino acids long. Trimming stripped 2 bases from V and 6 bases from J, with 14 bases between. CDR3 nucleotide sequence: TGTGCCAGCAGTTTACAAGGGGTCGCCGGCGAGCAGTACTTC. This translates into CASSLQGVAGEQYF.

The gene calls are TRBV6-2 or TRBV6-3 and TRBJ2-5; D may correspond to TRBD1 or TRBD2 (6 bases each). This CDR3 comprises 16 residues. The germline V gene has CDR1 MNHEY and CDR2 SVGEGT. Trimming took 0 bases from V and 5 from J, leaving 16 bases between them. In nucleotides, the CDR3 is TGTGCCAGCAGTTACTCGAGGGGGGCCCGTCAGGAGACCCAGTACTTC. The encoded protein is CASSYSRGARQETQYF.

This chain links TRBV10-3 with TRBJ2-7; D might be TRBD1 (5 bases). CDR1 ENHRY and CDR2 SYGVKD come from the germline V gene. V was shortened by 5 bases and J by 3 bases, with 8 bases between the two germline ends. The CDR3 has 12 residues. CDR3 coding DNA: TGTGCCATCAGTACAGGAATCTACGAGCAGTACTTC. This gives the protein CAISTGIYEQYF.

In this sample, this clonotype turned up many times. The gene calls are TRBV28 and TRBJ1-5; TRBD1 matches 10 bases. CDR1 MDHEN and CDR2 SYDVKM come from the germline V gene. The CDR3 runs to 15 residues. V lost 3 bases and J lost 7; bases outside the gene matches: 6. CDR3 bases: TGTGCCAGCAGTTTCGGACAGGGGGAAAGCCAGCCCCAGCATTTT. It encodes CASSFGQGESQPQHF.

The chain joins TRBV6-8 to TRBJ1-1; TRBD1 matches at 7 bases. V trimming: 7 bases; J trimming: 1 base; junction bases outside the gene matches: 9. There are 15 residues in the CDR3. CDR1 MNHGY and CDR2 SAAAGT come from the germline V gene. CDR3 nucleotides: TGTGCCAGCATGAGGGGGGCAGGGGGGAACACTGAAGCTTTCTTT. Translating gives CASMRGAGGNTEAFF.

In regard to this clonotype: A much bigger clone sits one base away, suggesting this may be a read error. The chain combines TRBV7-2 with TRBJ2-5, with D perhaps matching TRBD1 or TRBD2 (5 bases each). The CDR3 is 13 residues long. In germline, CDR1 is SGHTA, CDR2 FQGNSA. The CDR3 coding sequence is TGTGCCATCGCTGTAAACGGGGAAGGGACCCTGTACTTC. It codes for CAIAVNGEGTLYF.

This rearrangement joins TRBV29-1 to TRBJ2-1; D may be TRBD1 (6 bases). Germline V gene data show CDR1 as SQVTM and CDR2 as ANQGSEA. V was pared by 4 bases and J by 0 bases, with 16 bases between. The CDR3 totals 16 residues. CDR3 loop: CSVGGSYRVSYNEQFF. CDR3 bases: TGCAGCGTTGGGGGGTCTTACAGGGTCTCCTACAATGAGCAGTTCTTC.

The rearrangement links TRBV7-9 to TRBJ2-1; D perhaps matches TRBD1 (6 bases). The CDR3 sequence is 14 residues long. From germline, CDR1 is SEHNR and CDR2 FQNEAQ (reference sequence). The V end lost 6 bases, the J end lost 1 base, and 10 bases lay between the germline ends. CDR3 nucleotides: TGTGCCAGCAGTCACAGGGAGTCCTACAATGAGCAGTTCTTC. It specifies CASSHRESYNEQFF. Drawing the rest from reference TRBV7-9 and TRBJ2-1, the complete variable domain is DTGVSQNPRHKITKRGQNVTFRCDPISEHNRLYWYRQTLGQGPEFLTYFQNEAQLEKSRLLSDRFSAERPKGSFSTLEIQRTEQGDSAMYLCASSHRESYNEQFFGPGTRLTVL.

The V gene is TRBV2, the J gene TRBJ1-1; TRBD1 is a possible D gene (6 bases). V lost 7 bases and J 0 bases, leaving 15 bases between the germline ends. Germline CDR1 is SNHLY and CDR2 is FYNNEI. The CDR3 consists of 15 residues. The CDR3 DNA reads TGTGCCAGCATGGACAGTCGTGATTTGAACACTGAAGCTTTCTTT. Amino acids: CASMDSRDLNTEAFF.

The CDR3 reads CASRDPGTGETQYF. The CDR3 nucleotides are TGTGCCAGCAGGGACCCCGGGACAGGAGAGACCCAGTACTTC. The chain carries TRBV2 and TRBJ2-5; 8 bases align to TRBD1. Germline V gene data show CDR1 as SNHLY and CDR2 as FYNNEI. The V and J ends lost 6 bases and 4 bases, in that order; junction bases with no gene match: 7. The CDR3 is 14 amino acids.

On this clonotype: The CDR3 ends on some other residue instead of the conserved phenylalanine or tryptophan, so this is likely a read error. The V and J genes are TRBV20-1 and TRBJ1-2; TRBD1 is a possible D gene (5 bases). This CDR3 region has 17 residues. Germline CDR1 and CDR2: DFQATT and SNEGSKA (reference sequence). Trimming took 2 bases from V and 4 from J, leaving 23 bases between them. The CDR3 DNA is TGCAGTGCTAGACCTATCCTCAAGGACCCAGGGCGCTATGGCTACACCCTC. Translated, it gives CSARPILKDPGRYGYTL.

This clonotype appeared many times. V is TRBV7-6 and J is TRBJ2-2; 7 positions agree with TRBD1. V gave up 5 bases and J gave up 7 bases; unmatched junction bases: 4. The germline V gene encodes CDR1 SGHVS and CDR2 FNYEAQ. The CDR3 is made up of 13 amino acids. The CDR3 DNA is TGTGCCAGCAGCCCGACAGGGCGCGGGGAGCTGTTTTTT. Translation: CASSPTGRGELFF.

V is TRBV5-4 and J is TRBJ2-2; weak D call: TRBD2 (7 bases). Germline assignment: CDR1 SGHNT and CDR2 YYREEE (reference sequence). There are 18 residues in the CDR3. The V gene lost 4 bases and the J gene lost 2 bases, with 21 bases spanning the gap. The CDR3 DNA follows: TGTGCCAGCAGCCCGGCTGAGGGGGGAGGGCCAAACACCGGGGAGCTGTTTTTT. This sequence encodes CASSPAEGGGPNTGELFF.

Concerning this clonotype itself: This could be a read error, since a much larger clone is one nucleotide away. The rearrangement uses TRBV7-9 and TRBJ1-1, with 7 positions matching TRBD1. The CDR3 covers 17 residues. Germline loops: CDR1 SEHNR, CDR2 FQNEAQ (reference sequence). The ends lost 1 base at V and 7 bases at J; junction bases unmatched: 15. The CDR3 sequence is CASSLGGGGQDQVEAFF. The CDR3 region has the DNA TGTGCCAGCAGCTTAGGAGGGGGCGGACAGGACCAAGTTGAAGCTTTCTTT. Looking up the rest from reference TRBV7-9 and TRBJ1-1 gives the full variable domain: DTGVSQNPRHKITKRGQNVTFRCDPISEHNRLYWYRQTLGQGPEFLTYFQNEAQLEKSRLLSDRFSAERPKGSFSTLEIQRTEQGDSAMYLCASSLGGGGQDQVEAFFGQGTRLTVV.

The genes are TRBV4-2 and TRBJ2-2, with D possibly being TRBD1 (6 bases). Germline V lookup: CDR1 LGHNA, CDR2 YNFKEQ. Trimming left V 4 bases short and J 2 bases short, with 11 bases between. CDR3 length: 15 residues. For the CDR3, the DNA is TGTGCCAGCAGCCCATCGACAGGAAACACCGGGGAGCTGTTTTTT. Translating it yields CASSPSTGNTGELFF.

This sequence joins TRBV7-6 and TRBJ2-1, with 8 bases aligning to TRBD2. The CDR3 is 16 amino acids. Trimming at V came to 6 bases and at J to 8 bases, leaving 15 bases not matched to a gene. Germline CDR1 and CDR2: SGHVS and FNYEAQ. DNA of the CDR3: TGTGCCAGCAGTCCCGGCCCGGGGGGGACTTGGGATGAGCAGTTCTTC. Its protein is CASSPGPGGTWDEQFF.

The chain couples TRBV9 to TRBJ2-3; D unclear. Trimming pared 1 base from V and 4 bases from J, leaving 10 bases between. Germline loops: CDR1 SGDLS, CDR2 YYNGEE. CDR3 length: 14 amino acids. As DNA, the CDR3 is TGTGCCAGCAGCGTATCGTCTAAGGCAGATACGCAGTATTTT. This gives the protein CASSVSSKADTQYF.

This clonotype was seen a handful of times. The rearrangement uses TRBV11-2 and TRBJ2-7; 9 bases match TRBD1. Germline CDR1 is SGHAT and CDR2 is FQNNGV. J lost 3 bases, V lost 0 bases, and 9 bases had no gene match. The CDR3 totals 17 residues. DNA for the CDR3: TGTGCCAGCAGCTTAGAGGTCGGGGACAGGGTCTTCTACGAGCAGTACTTC. Amino acids: CASSLEVGDRVFYEQYF.

This clonotype has more than one count but fewer than ten. The rearrangement links TRBV28 to TRBJ2-3, with D tentatively TRBD1 (6 bases). This CDR3 comprises 14 residues. CDR1 is MDHEN and CDR2 is SYDVKM in the germline V gene. Trimming shortened V by 3 bases and J by 2 bases, and 9 bases separated the two germline ends. The chain's CDR3 is CASSFRDITDTQYF. In nucleotides, the CDR3 is TGTGCCAGCAGTTTCCGGGACATCACAGATACGCAGTATTTT.